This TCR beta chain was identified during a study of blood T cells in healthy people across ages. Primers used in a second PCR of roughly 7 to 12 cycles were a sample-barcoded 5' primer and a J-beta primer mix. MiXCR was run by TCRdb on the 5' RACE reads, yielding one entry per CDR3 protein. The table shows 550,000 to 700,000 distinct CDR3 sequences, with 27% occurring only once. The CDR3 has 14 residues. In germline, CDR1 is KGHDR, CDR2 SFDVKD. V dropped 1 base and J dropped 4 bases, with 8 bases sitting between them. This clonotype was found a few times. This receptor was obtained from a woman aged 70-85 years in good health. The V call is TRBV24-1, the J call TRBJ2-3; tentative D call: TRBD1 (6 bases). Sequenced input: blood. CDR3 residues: CATSDLQGPDTQYF. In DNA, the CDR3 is TGTGCCACCAGTGATTTACAGGGACCAGATACGCAGTATTTT.